Reported below is one T cell receptor beta chain. Its antigen is still unknown. TCRdb re-analysed the 5' RACE reads in MiXCR, keeping a single row per CDR3 protein. In the table there are about 720,000 distinct CDR3 sequences, over 15% of which are singletons. Trimming at V came to 8 bases and at J to 0 bases, leaving 7 bases not matched to a gene. Germline lookup yields CDR1 LGHDT and CDR2 YNNKEL (reference sequence). The CDR3 is 15 amino acids. The sample belongs to a study of identical twins. Study findings and constraints: The presence of invariant MAIT and iNKT cells could partly confound analyses of zero-insertion sequences.

In addition, the sample was reused for a study of T cells expressing NK-cell markers. From that report: Sorting was limited to alpha-beta TCR-expressing T cells with an anti-gamma-delta TCR antibody in several experiments. Dominant NKG2C+ clonotypes accounted for roughly 1.0-7.0% of CD8+ T cells in about 6 donors. The study found these clonotypes also leading the CD3+CD56-NKG2C+ fraction in a few donors.

The source of this sequence is a woman aged 18 to 35 in good health. Sequenced material: PBMCs. The chain has TRBV3-1 and TRBJ2-7; TRBD2 agrees at 10 bases. For the CDR3, the DNA is TGTGCCAGCGGAGTAGCGGGGGGCGCCTCCTACGAGCAGTACTTC. As protein: CASGVAGGASYEQYF.